Given below is one T cell receptor beta chain in context. The CDR3 contains 16 residues. This sample is drawn from a study of STAT5B mutations in CD4+ large granular lymphocyte leukemia. The data were produced by immunoSEQ multiplex PCR, yet TCRdb's version contains in-frame clones alone and is incomplete. The sample has 25,000 to 35,000 clones, more than 80% seen once. Sequenced: CD4+ T cells from blood buffy coats. This receptor was taken from a human donor in good health. The genes are TRBV21-1 and TRBJ1-3; the table's D call, TRBD1, was not checked against the DNA. TRBV21-1 is a pseudogene. The CDR3 protein is CASSNPLPQVGNTIYF. The CDR3 DNA follows: TGTGCCAGCAGCAACCCCTTGCCCCAGGTTGGAAACACCATATATTTT.